This entry lists 31 T cell receptor beta chains sequenced from one sample in a study. In TCRdb, the 5' RACE reads were re-called with MiXCR into one record per CDR3 protein. The sample has about 50,000 distinct CDR3 sequences, about 28% seen once. The sample was naive CD4+ T cells sorted from blood. Subset here: naive CD4+ T cells, CD4+CD45RA+CD25-. The receptors were gathered from a female donor with breast cancer.

The chain is built from TRBV4-1 and TRBJ1-2, with TRBD1 matching over 11 bases. CDR3 size: 15 residues. Germline CDR1 is MGHRA and CDR2 is YSYEKL. V trimming: 4 bases; J trimming: 2 bases; junction bases outside the gene matches: 3. The CDR3 DNA follows: TGCGCCAGCAGCCGGGGACAGGGGGGAAACTATGGCTACACCTTC. Its translation: CASSRGQGGNYGYTF.

About this clonotype itself: The junction and the germline gene differ at one end; a read error may be behind it. The chain combines TRBV6-1 with TRBJ2-3; 15 bases match TRBD2. This CDR3 has 15 residues. The germline V gene encodes CDR1 MNHNS and CDR2 SASEGT. CDR3 in DNA: TGTGCCGGCAGTGGACTAGCGGGAGGGCCAGATACGCAGTATTTT. It is translated as CAGSGLAGGPDTQYF.

This clonotype was counted between two and nine times. The genes are TRBV28 and TRBJ2-4; tentative D call: TRBD2 (6 bases). The CDR3 covers 15 residues. Per the germline V gene, CDR1 is MDHEN and CDR2 is SYDVKM. With 10 bases removed from V and 0 bases from J, the gap between germline ends came to 16 bases. In DNA, the CDR3 is TGTGCCACCAACGCTGGCGGGGTAGCCAAAAACATTCAGTACTTC. Its translation is CATNAGGVAKNIQYF.

The rearrangement uses TRBV5-1 and TRBJ1-1, with D possibly matching TRBD1 (6 bases). Germline CDR1 is SGHRS and CDR2 is YFSETQ. V was cut by 0 bases and J by 1 base, with 10 bases left in between. The CDR3 runs 15 residues. Written as DNA, the CDR3 is TGCGCCAGCAGCTTGGATACAGGGCCGAACACTGAAGCTTTCTTT. It yields the protein CASSLDTGPNTEAFF.

This clonotype was observed a few times. The chain employs TRBV9 and TRBJ1-2; D remains unclear. CDR1 and CDR2 from the germline V gene are SGDLS and YYNGEE. The V end lost 0 bases, the J end lost 0 bases, and 6 bases lay between the germline ends. The CDR3 spans 14 residues. The CDR3 region has the DNA TGTGCCAGCAGCGTAGGCCCGGCTAACTATGGCTACACCTTC. Amino acid sequence: CASSVGPANYGYTF.

The chain employs TRBV3-1 and TRBJ2-7; the match to TRBD1 covers 9 bases. This CDR3 is 14 amino acids long. Per the germline V gene, CDR1 is LGHDT and CDR2 is YNNKEL (reference sequence). Trimming removed 5 bases from V and 1 base from J; junction bases left unmatched: 3. Here the CDR3 reads CASSYGQGSYEQYF. DNA of the CDR3: TGTGCCAGCAGCTATGGACAGGGGTCCTACGAGCAGTACTTC.

This clonotype was recorded many times. The chain is built from TRBV11-2 and TRBJ2-5; a weak D match, TRBD2 (6 bases). CDR3 size: 13 residues. In germline, CDR1 is SGHAT, CDR2 FQNNGV. V lost 8 bases and J 3 bases, leaving 13 bases between the germline ends. In DNA form, the CDR3 reads TGTGCCAGCGGCCGCGGGGCCGAAGAGACCCAGTACTTC. Its translation: CASGRGAEETQYF.

The chain carries TRBV18 and TRBJ2-3; 9 bases align to TRBD2. Germline CDR1 reads KGHSH; CDR2 reads LQKENI. After removal of 6 bases from V and 3 bases from J, the junction contained 7 bases not matched to a gene. The CDR3 consists of 15 residues. The CDR3 DNA follows: TGTGCCAGCTCCCTATATAGCGGGAGTACAGATACGCAGTATTTT. It encodes CASSLYSGSTDTQYF. Complete variable domain (other parts from reference TRBV18 and TRBJ2-3): NAGVMQNPRHLVRRRGQEARLRCSPMKGHSHVYWYRQLPEEGLKFMVYLQKENIIDESGMPKERFSAEFPKEGPSILRIQQVVRGDSAAYFCASSLYSGSTDTQYFGPGTRLTVL.

The gene calls are TRBV7-2 and TRBJ2-2; D gene uncertain. Germline CDR1 and CDR2: SGHTA and FQGNSA. Trimming cost V 6 bases and J 9 bases, with 17 bases left between them. CDR3 length equals 14 residues. CDR3: CASRPLQKDRELFF. The CDR3, as DNA: TGTGCCAGCAGACCTTTACAAAAGGACCGGGAGCTGTTTTTT.

This clonotype was counted only a few times. The chain combines TRBV3-1 with TRBJ2-7; D gene unclear. V was shortened by 2 bases and J by 2 bases, with 4 bases between the two germline ends. The CDR3 runs to 12 residues. From germline, CDR1 is LGHDT and CDR2 YNNKEL (reference sequence). CDR3 sequence reads: CASSQYTYEQYF. In DNA form, the CDR3 reads TGTGCCAGCAGCCAATACACCTACGAGCAGTACTTC.

V and J are TRBV5-1 and TRBJ2-1; perhaps D is TRBD1 or TRBD2 (5 bases each). Trimming left V 2 bases short and J 6 bases short, with 12 bases between. Germline CDR1 and CDR2: SGHRS and YFSETQ. This CDR3 has 14 amino acids. CDR3 loop: CASSFPGRPNEQFF. CDR3 DNA: TGCGCCAGCAGCTTTCCGGGACGCCCCAATGAGCAGTTCTTC.

The rearrangement links TRBV28 to TRBJ1-2; TRBD1 aligns across 8 bases. The germline V gene has CDR1 MDHEN and CDR2 SYDVKM. The CDR3 contains 13 residues. The ends lost 1 base at V and 7 bases at J; junction bases unmatched: 2. The CDR3 DNA reads TGTGCCAGCAGTTTATCCAGGGGGCTTGGCTACACCTTC. Its protein product is CASSLSRGLGYTF.

The sample holds many counts of this clonotype. V is TRBV20-1 and J is TRBJ2-7, with 14 bases identical to TRBD2. J lost 2 bases, V lost 6 bases, and 9 bases had no gene match. Germline loops: CDR1 DFQATT, CDR2 SNEGSKA (reference sequence). The length of the CDR3 is 16 residues. The CDR3 coding sequence is TGCAGTGCCGCTAGGACTAGCGGGAGGCTTCCCTACGAGCAGTACTTC. This encodes CSAARTSGRLPYEQYF.

This clonotype was counted a few times. The chain links TRBV28 to TRBJ2-2, with D possibly TRBD2 on 6 matching bases. Germline V gives CDR1 MDHEN, CDR2 SYDVKM. Deletions cut 7 bases from V and 6 bases from J, with 18 bases between. This CDR3 is 15 amino acids long. CDR3 sequence reads: CASKSGGLGPGELFF. In nucleotides, the CDR3 is TGTGCCAGCAAGTCTGGGGGACTCGGACCCGGGGAGCTGTTTTTT.

The CDR3 region is CASSQVGDFGDTEAFF. Here the CDR3 DNA reads TGCGCCAGCAGCCAAGTCGGGGACTTCGGGGACACTGAAGCTTTCTTT. V usage is TRBV4-1 and J usage is TRBJ1-1; the D gene is possibly TRBD1 (5 bases). The CDR3 is 16 residues long. Germline values: CDR1 MGHRA, CDR2 YSYEKL. Between the trimmed V and J ends, which lost 1 base and 3 bases, there was a span of 15 bases.

This clonotype was seen only a few times. The chain is built from TRBV5-1 and TRBJ1-2; D possibly corresponds to TRBD1 (6 bases). The CDR3 length is 13 residues. Trimming stripped 0 bases from V and 5 bases from J, with 8 bases between. The germline CDR1 and CDR2 sequences are SGHRS and YFSETQ. The CDR3 protein is CASSLAGEYGYTF. In DNA, the CDR3 is TGCGCCAGCAGCTTGGCAGGGGAGTATGGCTACACCTTC.

The chain links TRBV5-4 to TRBJ2-5; D is unresolved. V was cut by 4 bases and J by 2 bases, with 15 bases left in between. This CDR3 contains 15 residues. The germline V gene has CDR1 SGHNT and CDR2 YYREEE (reference sequence). DNA for the CDR3: TGTGCCAGCAGCCCGTCGTTAGAAGGGCAAGAGACCCAGTACTTC. Its translation is CASSPSLEGQETQYF.

The rearrangement joins TRBV12-3 or TRBV12-4 to TRBJ2-2; D is possibly TRBD2 (6 bases). V was cut by 6 bases and J by 1 base, with 9 bases left in between. The CDR3 totals 14 residues. In DNA, the CDR3 is TGTGCCAGCAGAGCGGGCCGGAACACCGGGGAGCTGTTTTTT. This translates into CASRAGRNTGELFF.

With regard to this clonotype: A single base separates this from a much larger clone, so it may be a read error. The rearrangement links TRBV6-2 or TRBV6-3 to TRBJ1-1; no firm D call. This CDR3 is 14 amino acids long. Germline V gives CDR1 MNHEY, CDR2 SVGEGT. The DNA for the CDR3 is TGTGCCAACAGTTACTCCTCGGCCAGGAGGCAAGCTTTCTTT. As protein: CANSYSSARRQAFF.

In its sample, this clonotype was seen a few times. This rearrangement joins TRBV28 to TRBJ2-7; 8 bases line up with TRBD1. Germline CDR1 reads MDHEN; CDR2 reads SYDVKM. The CDR3 sequence is 12 residues long. Trimming at V came to 10 bases and at J to 2 bases, leaving 4 bases not matched to a gene. Here the CDR3 reads CATNRGAYEQYF. The CDR3, as DNA: TGTGCCACCAACAGGGGGGCCTACGAGCAGTACTTC.

This chain uses TRBV6-1 with TRBJ2-3; 7 nucleotides match TRBD2. Germline V gene lookup returns CDR1 MNHNS and CDR2 SASEGT. The CDR3 extends over 15 amino acids. Losses at the gene ends were 5 bases for V and 4 bases for J; bases not matched to a gene: 9. This CDR3 is CASSPRRGGADTQYF. The CDR3 DNA follows: TGTGCCAGCAGTCCCCGTCGTGGGGGGGCAGATACGCAGTATTTT.

There are a few counts of this clonotype. The V and J genes are TRBV20-1 and TRBJ2-3; D remains ambiguous. The CDR3 loop spans 13 amino acids. Germline CDR1 DFQATT, CDR2 SNEGSKA (reference sequence). V lost 5 bases and J 2 bases, leaving 11 bases between the germline ends. The CDR3 sequence is CSAADRNTDTQYF. CDR3 bases: TGCAGTGCTGCTGACCGCAACACAGATACGCAGTATTTT.

The CDR3 DNA is TGTGCCTGTGGCGTGACAGGTCCTGAAGCTTTCTTT. As protein: CACGVTGPEAFF. The chain carries TRBV30 and TRBJ1-1, with D perhaps TRBD1 (6 bases). This CDR3 is built from 12 residues. With 6 bases removed from V and 6 bases from J, the gap between germline ends came to 14 bases. The germline gives CDR1 GTSNPN, CDR2 SVGIG (reference sequence).

This rearrangement joins TRBV27 to TRBJ2-3; D is unresolved. The V end lost 7 bases, the J end lost 0 bases, and 8 bases lay between the germline ends. Germline V gene lookup returns CDR1 MNHEY and CDR2 SMNVEV (reference sequence). The CDR3 runs 13 residues. The CDR3 coding sequence is TGTGCCAGCAAATCTGACAGCACAGATACGCAGTATTTT. It translates to CASKSDSTDTQYF.

The chain is built from TRBV5-6 and TRBJ2-6; possible D gene TRBD1, 5 bases. This CDR3 contains 15 residues. Trimming took off 3 bases at V and 2 bases at J, with 9 bases between the two ends. Per germline, CDR1 SGHDT and CDR2 YYEEEE. CDR3 DNA: TGTGCCAGCAGCTCCGACAGAGCTGGGGCCAACGTCCTGACTTTC. It codes for CASSSDRAGANVLTF.

This clonotype appeared once. The CDR3 protein is CACKQGALGYTF. As DNA, the CDR3 is TGTGCCTGCAAACAGGGTGCGTTAGGCTACACCTTC. The chain has TRBV30 and TRBJ1-2, with a tentative D call TRBD1 (6 bases). V lost 6 bases and J 8 bases, leaving 16 bases between the germline ends. Germline V lookup: CDR1 GTSNPN, CDR2 SVGIG (reference sequence). This CDR3 spans 12 amino acids. The full variable domain, completed using reference TRBV30 and TRBJ1-2, is SQTIHQWPATLVQPVGSPLSLECTVEGTSNPNLYWYRQAAGRGLQLLFYSVGIGQISSEVPQNLSASRPQDRQFILSSKKLLLSDSGFYLCACKQGALGYTFGSGTRLTVV.

The chain has TRBV20-1 and TRBJ2-3, with D uncertain. Between the trimmed V and J ends, which lost 0 bases and 2 bases, there was a span of 12 bases. Germline CDR1 DFQATT, CDR2 SNEGSKA (reference sequence). The CDR3 is 15 amino acids. The CDR3 here is CSARESALITDTQYF. The CDR3 nucleotides are TGCAGTGCTAGAGAATCCGCATTAATCACAGATACGCAGTATTTT.

The J gene is TRBJ1-1, the V gene TRBV6-6; D not resolved. Germline assignment: CDR1 MNHNY and CDR2 SVGAGI (reference sequence). Trimming shortened V by 6 bases and J by 5 bases, and 13 bases separated the two germline ends. This CDR3 is built from 13 residues. This CDR3 reads CASSLSGETEAFF. As DNA, the CDR3 is TGTGCCAGCAGCCTCTCCGGAGAGACTGAAGCTTTCTTT.

There are a few counts of this clonotype. V is TRBV7-2 and J is TRBJ2-3; TRBD1 is a possible D gene (7 bases). This CDR3 has 13 residues. V lost 5 bases and J lost 5, with 11 bases in between. Germline CDR1 reads SGHTA; CDR2 reads FQGNSA. The CDR3 DNA is TGTGCCAGCAGCCCGCGGGACAGAGATACGCAGTATTTT. This codes for CASSPRDRDTQYF.

CDR3 amino acids: CASSPGLTQNTGELFF. The CDR3, as DNA: TGTGCCAGCAGCCCAGGACTAACGCAGAACACCGGGGAGCTGTTTTTT. The chain uses TRBV4-2 and TRBJ2-2; a possible D gene is TRBD2 (6 bases). The germline V gene encodes CDR1 LGHNA and CDR2 YNFKEQ. The V and J ends lost 4 bases and 1 base respectively, with 13 bases between them. The CDR3 has 16 residues.

This chain links TRBV4-1 with TRBJ2-7, with TRBD2 as a possible D gene (7 bases). V lost 0 bases to trimming and J lost 4 bases, with 22 bases between them. The germline CDR1 and CDR2 sequences are MGHRA and YSYEKL. The CDR3 runs to 18 residues. CDR3 in DNA: TGCGCCAGCAGCCAAGAAGTGGGGGGGGCCTTTGCTCTGTACGAGCAGTACTTC. The encoded protein is CASSQEVGGAFALYEQYF.